A single TCR beta chain is shown here with its context. The antigen is not known. The nonmyeloablative bone marrow transplants came from related graft donors, with transient mixed chimerism. Unstimulated regulatory T cells (CD4+CD25+CD127-), CD4+CD25- non-regulatory cells, CD4 and CD8 cells were FACS-sorted from thawed PBMCs. Germline-derived CDR1 and CDR2 are SQVTM and ANQGSEA. The CDR3 consists of 12 residues. V lost 3 bases, J lost 7 bases, and 3 bases stayed unmatched. The sample comes from a study of Tregs in tolerant kidney transplant recipients. The study, taken as a whole, reports: Nucleotide sequences could not be compared across some patients' samples due to primer changes. In tolerant patients, donor-specific Tregs outgrew total Tregs, suggesting antigen-driven expansion. The most relevant donor-specific Treg TCRbeta repertoire apparently came from expansion with activated donor B cells.

Produced via immunoSEQ multiplex PCR; TCRdb's table is partial and in-frame only. The sample lists 50,000 to 55,000 clones, roughly nine tenths occurring once. This receptor was obtained from a human patient who received a combined kidney and bone marrow transplant. Some T cells may be graft donor cells. J is TRBJ2-4 and V is TRBV29-1; TRBD2 matches at 7 bases. The sequences come from CD8+ T cells from blood (PBMCs), collected 24 months after the transplant. The DNA for the CDR3 is TGCAGCGTTGATTGGGGGGGGAACATTCAGTACTTC. Translation: CSVDWGGNIQYF. Full variable domain (remainder filled in from reference TRBV29-1 and TRBJ2-4): SAVISQKPSRDICQRGTSLTIQCQVDSQVTMMFWYRQQPGQSLTLIATANQGSEATYESGFVIDKFPISRPNLTFSTLTVSNMSPEDSSIYLCSVDWGGNIQYFGAGTRLSVL.